Listed here are 2 T cell receptor beta chains from one sample, sequenced in a study of blood T cell repertoires in COVID-19. The protocol was immunoSEQ multiplex PCR, while the TCRdb copy is restricted to in-frame clones and leaves out a portion. The sample shows over 65,000 clones, approximately 86% of them seen only once. Specimen: peripheral blood. Source of these receptors: a man older than 75 with active or convalescent COVID-19.

The chain carries TRBV4-1 and TRBJ2-1; 9 bases match TRBD1. Germline assignment: CDR1 MGHRA and CDR2 YSYEKL. The CDR3 has 16 amino acids. The V segment lost 1 base and the J segment 5 bases; nucleotides outside the gene matches: 6. The CDR3: CASSQGPGTGNNEQFF. Here the CDR3 DNA reads TGCGCCAGCAGCCAAGGGCCCGGGACAGGGAACAATGAGCAGTTCTTC.

The chain carries TRBV19 and TRBJ1-4, with TRBD1 matching 10 bases. Germline V gene data show CDR1 as LNHDA and CDR2 as SQIVND (reference sequence). Trimming at V came to 7 bases and at J to 7 bases, leaving 3 bases not matched to a gene. This CDR3 is 13 amino acids long. The CDR3 region has the DNA TGTGCCAGTACCGGGACAGGGGTTGAAAAACTGTTTTTT. It codes for CASTGTGVEKLFF.